The rows below give T cell receptor beta chains drawn from one sample of a study of cytomegalovirus exposure and HLA in healthy donors. Produced via immunoSEQ multiplex PCR; TCRdb's table is partial and in-frame only. The sample includes approximately 160,000 clones, roughly 75% of them seen just once. The specimen was PBMCs. The receptors originated from a man aged 18 to 29 in good health and CMV-seronegative. Both conserved end residues are part of each CDR3. The D gene is left open where the match is weak. A row's size may be missing; if present it is once, few, many or a size class.

v_call	j_call	clone_size	d_call	cdr3_nt	cdr3_aa
TRBV6-5	TRBJ1-3	NA	TRBD1	TGTGCCAGCAGAGAAGGGACAGGGAGGGGCACCATATATTTT	CASREGTGRGTIYF
TRBV19	TRBJ2-5	NA	NA	TGTGCCTCCGGGGGGCGGGGAGAGACCCAGTACTTC	CASGGRGETQYF
TRBV4-1	TRBJ2-3	few	TRBD1	TGCGCCAGCAGCCCGGGACAGAGTGGGGTTTTAGATACGCAGTATTTT	CASSPGQSGVLDTQYF
TRBV10-2	TRBJ1-5	NA	NA	TGCGCCAGCAGTGATGGTTACGGCAGGGTCCCCCAGCCCCAGCATTTT	CASSDGYGRVPQPQHF
TRBV9	TRBJ2-2	NA	TRBD1	TGTGCCAGCAGCGCGAGGACAGGGGTGGGGAACACCGGGGAGCTGTTTTTT	CASSARTGVGNTGELFF
TRBV5-4	TRBJ2-5	NA	TRBD2	TGTGCCAGCAGCCCAATCCCTGGATCTAGCGGACAAGAGACCCAGTACTTC	CASSPIPGSSGQETQYF
TRBV11-2	TRBJ2-7	NA	TRBD2	TGTGCCAGCAGCTACTTAGCGGGAGCCATGGTCGAGCAGTACTTC	CASSYLAGAMVEQYF
TRBV6-5	TRBJ1-1	NA	NA	TGTGCCAGCAGTTTAGAGACAGCCACTGAAGCTTTCTTT	CASSLETATEAFF
TRBV4-3	TRBJ2-7	NA	TRBD1	TGCGCCAGCAGCCAGGACAGGGGTTACGAGCAGTACTTC	CASSQDRGYEQYF
TRBV18	TRBJ1-1	NA	TRBD1	TGTGCCAGCTCACCTGTACAGGGGGGGGCTGAAGCTTTCTTT	CASSPVQGGAEAFF